What follows describes a single T cell receptor (beta chain). These data are taken from a study of blood T cell repertoires in COVID-19. About the research overall: The samples span acute and convalescent COVID-19 from the United States, Italy and Spain. The analysed material was cDNA or gDNA that came from T cells, B-cell-depleted T cells, or PBMCs.

Authors' data handling: Amplification from reference gene primers served as the basis for estimated nucleated cell counts. Clones were read by immunoSEQ multiplex PCR, and TCRdb kept only the in-frame ones, dropping some. V and J calls and clone size follow that table, whereas D and trimming were derived from the DNA. The sample comprises approximately 160,000 clones, around 83% of which are singletons, and 10% to 15% rests with the top ten. CDR3 size: 15 residues. Germline values: CDR1 SEHNR, CDR2 FQNEAQ (reference sequence). J gave up 6 bases and V 5 bases, and 6 bases lay outside the gene matches.

The sample consisted of peripheral blood. The sequence was collected from a man in his 70s who had recovered from COVID-19. This chain links TRBV7-9 with TRBJ2-1; 11 nucleotides align to TRBD1. DNA for the CDR3: TGTGCCAGCAGCATCCGGGACAGGGGGTTCAATGAGCAGTTCTTC. Its protein is CASSIRDRGFNEQFF. Full variable domain (rest looked up from reference TRBV7-9 and TRBJ2-1): DTGVSQNPRHKITKRGQNVTFRCDPISEHNRLYWYRQTLGQGPEFLTYFQNEAQLEKSRLLSDRFSAERPKGSFSTLEIQRTEQGDSAMYLCASSIRDRGFNEQFFGPGTRLTVL.